This T cell receptor (beta chain) was captured by sequencing in a study of T cells in localized non-small cell lung cancer (dated by TCRdb to the early 2020s). The study in broad terms: The study analyzed T cell repertoires of about 230 early-stage NSCLC patients, comparing tumors and uninvolved tumor-adjacent lungs. All 240 or so NSCLC patients in the cohort were treatment-naive and had localized lung tumors that were resected. A mean age of approximately 70 years was recorded for the NSCLC patients, of whom 129 were male and over 100 were female. Broad study findings and their caveats: Uninvolved tumor-adjacent lung showed the highest T cell clonality, higher than tumor, which suggests more focused antigenic responses in the adjacent lung. A median of 57 of the top 100 tumor clones turned up in the paired uninvolved adjacent lung, and 25 to 35 of those clones also ranked among the top 100 of that same adjacent lung. Because of the exploratory design, TCR variables were selected using unadjusted p-values without false-discovery rate correction. Higher blood T cell density associated with longer overall survival, while higher adjacent-lung clonality associated with shorter survival. Because multi-region tumor sequencing was not performed, intratumor heterogeneity could not be ruled out.

About this clone itself: Its recognized antigen is unknown. Base-call qualities are not available, and no considerably larger clone is one nucleotide away.

At diagnosis, tumor, uninvolved tumor-adjacent lung and peripheral blood were collected and then preserved as a mix of FFPE and fresh-frozen material. For TCR repertoire profiling, blood samples were analyzed as peripheral blood mononuclear cells. The immunoSEQ Assay was used to sequence TCR beta CDR3 regions from DNA. The study's processing was this. T cell density was computed as TCR beta template counts normalized to usable DNA estimated by amplifying housekeeping genes. Richness was estimated using the preseqR package, with extrapolation to 400,000 templates for PBMC samples and to 120,000 templates for tissue samples. Clonality was defined as one minus Pielou's evenness. Differential abundance testing on productive amino-acid clonotypes, with a minimum total count of 5 and an alpha of 0.1, was used to identify tissue-enriched TCRs. The Jaccard Index and the Morisita Overlap Index were used to quantify repertoire overlap between compartments. GLIPH grouped TCR beta CDR3s together with public tetramer-defined viral CDR3s, and a viral motif had to include at least three viral sequences and also show V-gene enrichment. Imported from immuneACCESS, the table was reduced by TCRdb to in-frame sequences with V and J called. These copies leave out some clones; in studies compared against another copy, an unresolved V gene accounts for under half, and the cause of the remainder is not known. V and J calls and clone size are given by that table; D and trimming were obtained from the DNA. This sample is represented by tens of thousands of clones; roughly 90% of them were singletons. About 18% of the sample goes to the ten largest clones.

V is pared back by 7 bases and J by 7 bases, with 17 bases lying between the germline termini. The CDR3 holds 13 amino acids from the cysteine to the phenylalanine. Only the CDR3 region is kept as DNA, spanning 39 bases read in frame from base 1. In the germline V gene, CDR1 corresponds to SQVTM and CDR2 to ANQGSEA. This chain is built from TRBV29-1 and TRBJ1-5; the D gene is perhaps TRBD1, from 6 matching bases. This sequence originates from a male donor aged 60 or over with stage III squamous cell lung carcinoma. Here the sequenced sample was peripheral blood, taken before any cancer treatment. Here the CDR3 is given as CSASSGERQPQHF. The sequence in DNA is TGCAGCGCCTCCTCAGGGGAGAGACAGCCCCAGCATTTT.